This T cell receptor beta chain was captured in a study of T cells in Graves' hyperthyroidism and ophthalmopathy. Study-wide results and caveats: Most clonotypes that expanded in the thyroid above 0.001 also showed up in blood.

Amplification of TCR beta CDR3 regions used RNA as the template. The primer set for the first-round RT-PCR of the TCR CDR3 was HTBI. TCRdb reprocessed the multiplex PCR reads via MiXCR and lists one record per CDR3 protein. Here the sample spans hundreds of thousands of distinct CDR3 sequences, roughly 14% being singletons. Recently diagnosed hyperthyroidism of less than 2 months' duration affected patients aged 18 to 65. Pregnant or lactating patients were excluded, as were those with uncontrolled infection or other autoimmune disease. This clonotype was picked up many times. Its antigen is as yet unknown. Germline loops: CDR1 SEHNR, CDR2 FQNEAQ (reference sequence). CDR3 size: 16 residues. Trimming pared 1 base from V and 0 bases from J, leaving 13 bases between.

This chain connects TRBV7-9 to TRBJ2-7; D gene unclear. The clonotype was recovered from a woman between 18 and 29 years old with Graves' hyperthyroidism. Sequencing was performed on blood. CDR3 in amino acids: CASSLVGGSSSYEQYF. As DNA, the CDR3 is TGTGCCAGCAGCTTAGTCGGCGGCTCGAGCTCCTACGAGCAGTACTTC.